This T cell receptor (beta chain) was obtained from a study of control samples from healthy donors and cancer patients (dated by TCRdb to the early 2020s). CDR1 and CDR2, looked up from the germline V gene, are SGHAT and FQNNGV. Trimming removed 3 bases from V and 4 bases from J; the gene matches leave 4 bases unexplained. The CDR3 goes from the cysteine to the phenylalanine over 14 residues. Here the CDR3 DNA is all that survives: 42 bases in frame from base 1. In its sample, this clone was seen a few times. The specificity of this receptor is unknown. No much larger clone exists at a distance of one base, and base qualities are not known. Other DNA sequences of this sample code for an identical CDR3. Library construction relied on the immunoSEQ multiplex PCR assay. The clones in this table, taken by TCRdb from immuneACCESS, are in-frame only. Not every clone is retained; where verified, under half of the shortfall comes from an unresolved V gene, and the cause of the rest is unknown. In all, the sample holds 90,000 to 95,000 clones, and 70% to 90% of those were seen once. Approximately 20% of the sample rests with the top ten.

This receptor was identified in a man aged 25-45 years in good health. The source material was blood. The sequence joins TRBV11-2 to TRBJ2-7; 9 bases in between match TRBD1. The encoded CDR3 is CASSFGQGLYEQYF. The DNA is as follows: TGTGCCAGCAGCTTTGGACAGGGGTTATACGAGCAGTACTTC.